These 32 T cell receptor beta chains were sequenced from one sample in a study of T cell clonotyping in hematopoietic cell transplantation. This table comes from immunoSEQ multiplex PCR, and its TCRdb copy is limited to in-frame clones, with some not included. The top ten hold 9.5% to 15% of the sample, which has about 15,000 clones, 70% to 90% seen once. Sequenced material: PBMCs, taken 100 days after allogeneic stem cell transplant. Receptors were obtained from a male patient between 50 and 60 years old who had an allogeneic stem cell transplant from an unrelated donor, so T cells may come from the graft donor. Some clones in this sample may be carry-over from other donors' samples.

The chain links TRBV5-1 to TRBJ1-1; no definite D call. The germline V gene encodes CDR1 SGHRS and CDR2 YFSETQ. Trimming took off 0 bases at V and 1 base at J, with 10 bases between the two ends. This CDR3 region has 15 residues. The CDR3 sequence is CASSLEGWANTEAFF. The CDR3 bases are TGCGCCAGCAGCTTGGAGGGTTGGGCGAACACTGAAGCTTTCTTT.

As DNA, the CDR3 is TGCGCCAGCAGCTTTCGTCCATACAATGAGCAGTTCTTC. Translated, it gives CASSFRPYNEQFF. This sequence joins TRBV5-1 and TRBJ2-1; D is unclear. The length of the CDR3 is 13 residues. The V and J ends lost 2 bases and 4 bases respectively, with 7 bases between them. CDR1 and CDR2 from the germline V gene are SGHRS and YFSETQ.

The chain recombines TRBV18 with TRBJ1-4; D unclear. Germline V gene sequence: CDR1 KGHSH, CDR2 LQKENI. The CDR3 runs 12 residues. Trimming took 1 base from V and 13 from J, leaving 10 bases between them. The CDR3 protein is CASSPQAGGLFF. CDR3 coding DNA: TGTGCCAGCTCACCACAGGCAGGTGGACTGTTTTTT.

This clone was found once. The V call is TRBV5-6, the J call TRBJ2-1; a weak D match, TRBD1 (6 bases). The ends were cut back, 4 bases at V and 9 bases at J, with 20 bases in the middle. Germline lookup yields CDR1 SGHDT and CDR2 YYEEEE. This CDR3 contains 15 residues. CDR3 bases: TGTGCCAGCAGCCAGACAGGACTTGGGCTAGGTGAGCAGTTCTTC. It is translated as CASSQTGLGLGEQFF.

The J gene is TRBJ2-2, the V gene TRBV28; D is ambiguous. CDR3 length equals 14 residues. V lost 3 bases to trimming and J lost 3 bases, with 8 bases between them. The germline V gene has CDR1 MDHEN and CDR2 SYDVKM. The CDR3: CASSFMGYTGELFF. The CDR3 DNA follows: TGTGCCAGCAGTTTCATGGGATACACCGGGGAGCTGTTTTTT.

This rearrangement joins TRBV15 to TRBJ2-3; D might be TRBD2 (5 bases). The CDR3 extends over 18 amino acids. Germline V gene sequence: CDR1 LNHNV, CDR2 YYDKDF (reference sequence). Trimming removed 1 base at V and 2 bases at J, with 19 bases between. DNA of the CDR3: TGTGCCACCAGCAGAGCCTTCAGCGGAGGTGTGAACACAGATACGCAGTATTTT. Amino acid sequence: CATSRAFSGGVNTDTQYF.

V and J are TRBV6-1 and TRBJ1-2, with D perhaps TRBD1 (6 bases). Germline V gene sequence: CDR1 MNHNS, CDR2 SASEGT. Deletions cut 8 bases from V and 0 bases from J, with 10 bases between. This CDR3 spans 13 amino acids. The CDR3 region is CASRDTANYGYTF. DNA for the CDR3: TGTGCCAGCCGGGACACCGCTAACTATGGCTACACCTTC.

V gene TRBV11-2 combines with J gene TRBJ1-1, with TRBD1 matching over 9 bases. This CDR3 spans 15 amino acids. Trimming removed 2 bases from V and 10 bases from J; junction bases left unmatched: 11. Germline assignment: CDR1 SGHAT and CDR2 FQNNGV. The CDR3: CASSLNYRGLFGAFF. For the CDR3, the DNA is TGTGCCAGCAGCTTAAATTACAGGGGGCTGTTTGGAGCTTTCTTT.

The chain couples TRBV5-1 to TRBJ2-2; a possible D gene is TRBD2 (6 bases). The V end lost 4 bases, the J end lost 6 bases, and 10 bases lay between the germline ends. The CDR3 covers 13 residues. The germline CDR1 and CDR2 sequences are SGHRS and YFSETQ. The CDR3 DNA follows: TGCGCCAGCAGCCCCGGGGGAGCCGGGGAGCTGTTTTTT. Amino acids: CASSPGGAGELFF.

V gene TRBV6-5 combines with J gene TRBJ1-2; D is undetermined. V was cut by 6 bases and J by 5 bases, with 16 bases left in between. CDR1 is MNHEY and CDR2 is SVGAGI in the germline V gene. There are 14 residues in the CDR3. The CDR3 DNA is TGTGCCAGCAGCCCAGTTGCCGGACGGTATGGCTACACCTTC. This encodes CASSPVAGRYGYTF.

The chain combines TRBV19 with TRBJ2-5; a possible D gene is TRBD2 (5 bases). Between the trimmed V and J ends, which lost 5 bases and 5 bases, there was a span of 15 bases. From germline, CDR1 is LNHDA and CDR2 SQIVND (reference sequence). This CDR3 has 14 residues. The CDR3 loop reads CASSPWTSEETQYF. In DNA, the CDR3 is TGTGCCAGTAGTCCCTGGACTTCAGAGGAGACCCAGTACTTC.

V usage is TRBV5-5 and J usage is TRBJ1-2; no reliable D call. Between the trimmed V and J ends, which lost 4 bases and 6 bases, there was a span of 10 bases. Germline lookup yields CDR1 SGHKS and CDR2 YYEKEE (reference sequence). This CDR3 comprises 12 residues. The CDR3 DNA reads TGTGCCAGCAGCGTCGGTCGAGATGGCTACACCTTC. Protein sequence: CASSVGRDGYTF.

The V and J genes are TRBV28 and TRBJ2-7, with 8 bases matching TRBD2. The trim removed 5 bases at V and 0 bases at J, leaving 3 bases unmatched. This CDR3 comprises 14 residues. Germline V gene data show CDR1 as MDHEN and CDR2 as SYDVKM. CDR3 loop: CASSPLADSYEQYF. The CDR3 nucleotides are TGTGCCAGCAGTCCACTAGCGGACTCCTACGAGCAGTACTTC.

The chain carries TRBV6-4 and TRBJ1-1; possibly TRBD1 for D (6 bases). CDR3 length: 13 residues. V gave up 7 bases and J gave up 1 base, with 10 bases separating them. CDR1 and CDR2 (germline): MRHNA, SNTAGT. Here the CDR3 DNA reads TGTGCCAGCACATGGACAGAGAACACTGAAGCTTTCTTT. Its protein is CASTWTENTEAFF.

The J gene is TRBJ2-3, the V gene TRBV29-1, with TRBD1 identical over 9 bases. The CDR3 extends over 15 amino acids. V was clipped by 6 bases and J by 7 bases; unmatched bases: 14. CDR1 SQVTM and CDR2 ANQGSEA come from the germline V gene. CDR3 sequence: CSVAPGDRVWNTQYF. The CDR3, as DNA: TGCAGCGTGGCGCCGGGGGACAGGGTATGGAATACGCAGTATTTT.

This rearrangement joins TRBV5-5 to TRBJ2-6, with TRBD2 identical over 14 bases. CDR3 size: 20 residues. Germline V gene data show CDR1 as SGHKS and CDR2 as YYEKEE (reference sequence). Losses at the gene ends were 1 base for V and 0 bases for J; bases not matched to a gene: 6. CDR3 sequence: CASSLFGTSGGSSGANVLTF. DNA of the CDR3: TGTGCCAGCAGCTTGTTTGGGACTAGCGGGGGAAGCTCTGGGGCCAACGTCCTGACTTTC.

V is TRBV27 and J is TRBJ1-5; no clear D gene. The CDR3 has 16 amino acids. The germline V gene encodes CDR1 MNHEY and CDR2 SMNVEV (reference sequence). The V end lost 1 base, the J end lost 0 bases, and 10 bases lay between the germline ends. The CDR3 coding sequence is TGTGCCAGCAGTTTATTAGCCGGATTTAGCAATCAGCCCCAGCATTTT. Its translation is CASSLLAGFSNQPQHF.

The CDR3 nucleotides are TGCAGCGTTGCTGGACAGGGTCATATCGACATTCAGTACTTC. Amino acids: CSVAGQGHIDIQYF. J is TRBJ2-4 and V is TRBV29-1, with 8 bases fitting TRBD1. The junction had 10 bases not matched to a gene; V was cut back by 4 bases and J by 8 bases. Germline V gene lookup returns CDR1 SQVTM and CDR2 ANQGSEA. The CDR3 is 14 residues long.

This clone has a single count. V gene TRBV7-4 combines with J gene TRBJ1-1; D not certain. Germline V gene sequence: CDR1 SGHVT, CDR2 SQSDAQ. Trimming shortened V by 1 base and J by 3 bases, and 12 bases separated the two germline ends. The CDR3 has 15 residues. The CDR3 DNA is TGTGCCAGCAGCTTAGGGGCACTCGGCTACACTGAAGCTTTCTTT. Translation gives CASSLGALGYTEAFF.

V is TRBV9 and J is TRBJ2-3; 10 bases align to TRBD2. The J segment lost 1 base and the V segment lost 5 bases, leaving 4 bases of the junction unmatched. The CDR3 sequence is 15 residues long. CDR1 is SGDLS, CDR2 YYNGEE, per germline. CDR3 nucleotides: TGTGCCAGCAGGGCCAGCGGGAGGGGCACAGATACGCAGTATTTT. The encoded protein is CASRASGRGTDTQYF.

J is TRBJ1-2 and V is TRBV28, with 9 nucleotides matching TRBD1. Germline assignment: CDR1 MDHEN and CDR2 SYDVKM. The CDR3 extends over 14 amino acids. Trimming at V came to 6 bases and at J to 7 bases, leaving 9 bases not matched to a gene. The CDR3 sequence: CASSYRGLRGGYTF. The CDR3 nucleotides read TGTGCCAGCAGCTACAGGGGGCTTAGGGGTGGCTACACCTTC.

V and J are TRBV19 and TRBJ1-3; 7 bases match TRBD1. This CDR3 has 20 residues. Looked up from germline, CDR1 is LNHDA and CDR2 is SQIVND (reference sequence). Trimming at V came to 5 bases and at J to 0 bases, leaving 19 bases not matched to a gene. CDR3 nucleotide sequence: TGTGCCAGTAGTTTGTTTGGACAGGCGCTACCCTTCATCTCTGGAAACACCATATATTTT. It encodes CASSLFGQALPFISGNTIYF.

CDR3 region: CASSLEAFNNYGYTF. Written as DNA, the CDR3 is TGTGCCAGCAGCTTAGAGGCGTTTAATAACTATGGCTACACCTTC. The J gene is TRBJ1-2, the V gene TRBV7-2; the D is unclear. V lost 1 base to trimming and J lost 1 base, with 10 bases between them. The CDR3 is 15 amino acids. In germline, CDR1 is SGHTA, CDR2 FQGNSA.

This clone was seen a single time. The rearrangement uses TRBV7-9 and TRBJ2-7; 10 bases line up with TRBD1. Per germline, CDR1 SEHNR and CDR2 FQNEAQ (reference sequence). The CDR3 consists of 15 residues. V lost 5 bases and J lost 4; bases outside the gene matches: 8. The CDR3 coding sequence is TGTGCCAGCAGCCTGGGAGGACAGGGGGGGTACGAGCAGTACTTC. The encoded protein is CASSLGGQGGYEQYF.

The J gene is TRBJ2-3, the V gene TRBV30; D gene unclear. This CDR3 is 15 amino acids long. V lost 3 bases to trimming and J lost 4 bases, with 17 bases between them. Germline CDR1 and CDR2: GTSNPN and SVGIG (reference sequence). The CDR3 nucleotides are TGTGCCTGGAGCCTGCAAGAACCGACCGCAGATACGCAGTATTTT. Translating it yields CAWSLQEPTADTQYF.

The CDR3 reads CASRDRSYSNQPQHF. The CDR3 nucleotides read TGTGCCAGCCGGGACAGATCCTATAGCAATCAGCCCCAGCATTTT. The genes are TRBV27 and TRBJ1-5, with 7 bases aligning to TRBD1. J was trimmed by 0 bases and V by 8 bases; bases with no gene match: 7. CDR3 length equals 15 residues. Germline loops: CDR1 MNHEY, CDR2 SMNVEV (reference sequence).

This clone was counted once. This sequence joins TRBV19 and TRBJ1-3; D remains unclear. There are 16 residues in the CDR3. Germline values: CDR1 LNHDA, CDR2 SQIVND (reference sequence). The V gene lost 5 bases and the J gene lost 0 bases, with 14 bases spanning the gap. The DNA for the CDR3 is TGTGCCAGTAGTGCGGGAGGACGGACCTCTGGAAACACCATATATTTT. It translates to CASSAGGRTSGNTIYF.

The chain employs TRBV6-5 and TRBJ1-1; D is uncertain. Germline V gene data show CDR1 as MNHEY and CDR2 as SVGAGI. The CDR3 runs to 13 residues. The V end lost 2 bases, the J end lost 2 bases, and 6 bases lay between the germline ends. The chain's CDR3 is CASSYDSNTEAFF. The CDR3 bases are TGTGCCAGCAGTTACGATAGTAACACTGAAGCTTTCTTT.

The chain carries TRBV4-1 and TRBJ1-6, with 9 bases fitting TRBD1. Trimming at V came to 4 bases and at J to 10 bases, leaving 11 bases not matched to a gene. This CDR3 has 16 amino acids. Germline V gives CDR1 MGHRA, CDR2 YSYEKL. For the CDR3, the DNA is TGCGCCAGCAGCCCATTACAGGGGGCGGGTGGATCACCCCTCCACTTT. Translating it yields CASSPLQGAGGSPLHF.

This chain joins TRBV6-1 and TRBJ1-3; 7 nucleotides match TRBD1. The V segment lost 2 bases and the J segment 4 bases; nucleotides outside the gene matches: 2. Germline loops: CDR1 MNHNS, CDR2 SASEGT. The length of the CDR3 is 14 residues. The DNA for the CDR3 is TGTGCCAGCAGTGAATTGGACAGGGGAAACACCATATATTTT. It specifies CASSELDRGNTIYF.

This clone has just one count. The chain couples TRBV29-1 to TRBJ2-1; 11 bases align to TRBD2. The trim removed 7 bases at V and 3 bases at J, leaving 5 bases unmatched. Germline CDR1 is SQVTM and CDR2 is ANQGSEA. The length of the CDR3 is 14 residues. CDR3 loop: CSGTLAGGYNEQFF. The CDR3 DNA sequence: TGCAGCGGAACTCTAGCGGGGGGCTACAATGAGCAGTTCTTC.

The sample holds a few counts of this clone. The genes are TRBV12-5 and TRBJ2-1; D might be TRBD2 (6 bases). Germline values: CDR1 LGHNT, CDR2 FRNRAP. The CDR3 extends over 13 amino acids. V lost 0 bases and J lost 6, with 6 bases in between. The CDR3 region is CASGLVGGNEQFF. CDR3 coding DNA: TGTGCTAGTGGTTTGGTCGGGGGCAATGAGCAGTTCTTC.